The clone carrying this T cell receptor beta chain came up many times. Its antigen is currently unknown. V lost 6 bases, J lost 5 bases, and 11 bases lay in between. The germline V gene encodes CDR1 SEHNR and CDR2 FQNEAQ (reference sequence). This CDR3 region has 13 residues. This sample is part of a study of lung T cells in sarcoidosis with Löfgren's syndrome. Looking at the study overall: Repertoire analyses centered on Löfgren's syndrome patients. Findings and limits, study-wide: Shared TRAV12-1 and TRBV2 CDR3 motifs were reported across several patients. TRAV12-1 preferentially paired with TRBV2, with homologous CDR3s. Löfgren's syndrome patients reportedly showed greatest TRAV12-1 and TRBV2 expansion versus controls.

TCRdb used MiXCR to reprocess the reads, holding one entry per CDR3 protein. The table records tens of thousands of distinct CDR3 sequences, 21% of them present only once. The sample was CD4+ T cells from PBMCs. The J gene is TRBJ2-1, the V gene TRBV7-9; possible D gene TRBD1, 6 bases. This receptor was identified in a human donor with sarcoidosis (Löfgren's syndrome or another form), or a control subject (not recorded which). The CDR3, as DNA: TGTGCCAGCAGGTCAGGGGTCGACAATGAGCAGTTCTTC. Its translation: CASRSGVDNEQFF. The whole variable domain, filled in from reference TRBV7-9 and TRBJ2-1, reads DTGVSQNPRHKITKRGQNVTFRCDPISEHNRLYWYRQTLGQGPEFLTYFQNEAQLEKSRLLSDRFSAERPKGSFSTLEIQRTEQGDSAMYLCASRSGVDNEQFFGPGTRLTVL.